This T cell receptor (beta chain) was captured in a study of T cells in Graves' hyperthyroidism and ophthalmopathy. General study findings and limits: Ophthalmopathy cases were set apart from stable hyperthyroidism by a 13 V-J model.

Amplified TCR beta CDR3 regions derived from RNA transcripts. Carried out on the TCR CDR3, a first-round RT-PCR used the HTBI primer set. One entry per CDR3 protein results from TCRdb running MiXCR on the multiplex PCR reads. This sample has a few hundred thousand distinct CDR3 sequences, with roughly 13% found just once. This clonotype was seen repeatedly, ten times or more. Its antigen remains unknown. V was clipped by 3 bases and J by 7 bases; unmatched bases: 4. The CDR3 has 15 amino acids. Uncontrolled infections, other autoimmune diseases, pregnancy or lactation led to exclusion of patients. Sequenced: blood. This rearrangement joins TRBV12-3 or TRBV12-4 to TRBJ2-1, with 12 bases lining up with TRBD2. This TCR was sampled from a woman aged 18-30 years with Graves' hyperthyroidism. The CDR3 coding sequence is TGTGCCAGCAGTTTCGCTAGCGGGAGGGGGAATGAGCAGTTCTTC. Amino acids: CASSFASGRGNEQFF.